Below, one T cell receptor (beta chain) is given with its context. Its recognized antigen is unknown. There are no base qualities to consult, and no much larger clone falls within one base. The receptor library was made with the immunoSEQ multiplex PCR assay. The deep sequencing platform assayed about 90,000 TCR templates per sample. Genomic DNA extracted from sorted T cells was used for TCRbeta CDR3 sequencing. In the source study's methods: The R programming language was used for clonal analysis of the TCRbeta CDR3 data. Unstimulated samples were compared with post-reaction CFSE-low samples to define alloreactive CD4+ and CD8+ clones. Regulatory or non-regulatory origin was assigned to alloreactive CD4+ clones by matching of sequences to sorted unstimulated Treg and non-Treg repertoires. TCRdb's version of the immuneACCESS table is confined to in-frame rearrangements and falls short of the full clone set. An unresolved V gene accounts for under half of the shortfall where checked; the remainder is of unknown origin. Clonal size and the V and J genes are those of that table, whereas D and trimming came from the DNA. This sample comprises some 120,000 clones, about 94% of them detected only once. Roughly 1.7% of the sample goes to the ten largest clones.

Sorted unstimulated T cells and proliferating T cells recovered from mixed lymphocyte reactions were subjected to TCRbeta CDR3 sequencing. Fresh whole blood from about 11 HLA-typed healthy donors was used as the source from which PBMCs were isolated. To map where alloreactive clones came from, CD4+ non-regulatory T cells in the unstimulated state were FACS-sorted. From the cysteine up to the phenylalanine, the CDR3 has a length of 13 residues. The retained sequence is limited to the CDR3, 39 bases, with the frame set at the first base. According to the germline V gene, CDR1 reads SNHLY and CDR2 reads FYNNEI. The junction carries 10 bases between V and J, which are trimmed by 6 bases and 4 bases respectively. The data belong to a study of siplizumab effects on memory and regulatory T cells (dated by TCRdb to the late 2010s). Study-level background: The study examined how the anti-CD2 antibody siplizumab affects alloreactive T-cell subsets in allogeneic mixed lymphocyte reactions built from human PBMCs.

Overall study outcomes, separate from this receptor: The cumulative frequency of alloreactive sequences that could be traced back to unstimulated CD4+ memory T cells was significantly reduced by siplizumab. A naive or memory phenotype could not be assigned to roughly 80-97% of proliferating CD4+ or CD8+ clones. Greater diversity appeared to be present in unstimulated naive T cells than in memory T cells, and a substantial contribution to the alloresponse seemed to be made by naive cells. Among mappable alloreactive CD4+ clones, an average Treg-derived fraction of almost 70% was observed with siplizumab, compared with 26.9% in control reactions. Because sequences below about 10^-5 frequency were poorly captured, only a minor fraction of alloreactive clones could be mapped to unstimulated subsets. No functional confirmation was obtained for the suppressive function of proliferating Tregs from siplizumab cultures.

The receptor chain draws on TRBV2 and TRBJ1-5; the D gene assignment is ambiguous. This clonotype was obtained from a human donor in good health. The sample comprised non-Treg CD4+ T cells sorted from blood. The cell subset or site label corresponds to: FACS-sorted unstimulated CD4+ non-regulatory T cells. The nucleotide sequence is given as TGTGCCAGCAGCTTGCCGGGTAATCAGCCCCAGCATTTT. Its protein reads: CASSLPGNQPQHF.